This T cell receptor (beta chain) was recovered during a study of cytotoxic CD8 clonotypes in ibrutinib-treated CLL. About this clone: The target antigen is unknown.

Using immunoSEQ multiplex PCR, the repertoire was profiled, and TCRdb retains in-frame clones only, with some absent. The profile shows some 200,000 clones, about three quarters of them singletons. The study, taken as a whole, reports: Public clonotypes proved infrequent, and on treatment they shrank or remained steady. Clonality correlated strongly with circulating CD8+ T cells and exceeded age-matched healthy donors at baseline.

CDR1 and CDR2 (germline): MNHEY, SVGAGI. The CDR3 totals 14 residues. The J segment lost 8 bases and the V segment lost 6 bases, leaving 8 bases of the junction unmatched. The sequencing used PBMCs, collected after 12 months of ibrutinib treatment. The V call is TRBV6-5, the J call TRBJ1-2, with 11 bases lining up with TRBD1. This TCR came from a human donor with chronic lymphocytic leukemia. The CDR3 region has the DNA TGTGCCAGCAGCCGAGGACAGGGGGCGAAGGGCTACACCTTC. This translates into CASSRGQGAKGYTF.